The rows below give T cell receptor beta chains drawn from one sample of a study of blood T cell repertoires in COVID-19. TCRdb's copy holds only in-frame clones and misses some; the assay was immunoSEQ multiplex PCR. The data hold approximately 150,000 clones, with around 87% observed a single time. The material sequenced was peripheral blood. The receptors stem from a man between 65 and 85 years old with active COVID-19. Each CDR3 is given with its conserved first and last residue. Each record gives: CDR3 DNA, CDR3 protein, J gene, clone size, V gene, D gene. D genes are given only for firm matches. For some rows the clone size is stated as once, few or many, or as a class when expanded; others skip it.

TGTGCCAGCAGCCAGGAACTAGAAGGGCGGGAGCAGTTCTTC | CASSQELEGREQFF | TRBJ2-1 | - | TRBV3-1/TRBV3-2 | -
TGTGCCAGCAGTCCGACTAGCGGGAGGGCCGGGACTGTGAGGGAGCTGTTTTTT | CASSPTSGRAGTVRELFF | TRBJ2-2 | - | TRBV6-6 | TRBD2
TGTGCCACCAGCAGAGATGCAGGGACCAAAAACATTCAGTACTTC | CATSRDAGTKNIQYF | TRBJ2-4 | - | TRBV15 | -
TGTGCCAGCAGCCTGAGAGGGGGCGGCTACGAGCAGTACTTC | CASSLRGGGYEQYF | TRBJ2-7 | - | TRBV3-1/TRBV3-2 | TRBD1
TGTGCCAGCAGCCTAGGACAGGGTCGGGTCAATGAGCAGTTCTTC | CASSLGQGRVNEQFF | TRBJ2-1 | - | TRBV9 | TRBD1
TGTGCCAGCAGCTACAAAGAGACCCAGTACTTC | CASSYKETQYF | TRBJ2-5 | - | TRBV7-6 | -
TGTGCCAGCAGCGCCAGTAGCGGGAGGCTTGAGACCCAGTACTTC | CASSASSGRLETQYF | TRBJ2-5 | once | TRBV9 | TRBD2
TGTGCCAGCAGTTTAACCCGGACAGGAGGTGGGACTGAAGCTTTCTTT | CASSLTRTGGGTEAFF | TRBJ1-1 | - | TRBV27 | TRBD1
TGTGCCAGCAGCTTGGGGCTAGCGGGAGAAAAGATAGGTACGCAGTATTTT | CASSLGLAGEKIGTQYF | TRBJ2-3 | - | TRBV5-6 | TRBD2
TGTGCCAGCAGTTCCCGGCGGTTCTACAATGAGCAGTTCTTC | CASSSRRFYNEQFF | TRBJ2-1 | - | TRBV27 | -
TGTGCCAGCAGTTACTCTACCGGGACAGGGGGCTACGAGCAGTACTTC | CASSYSTGTGGYEQYF | TRBJ2-7 | - | TRBV6-5 | TRBD1
TGTGCCAGCACCCGGACAGCCGCCTCTGGAAACACCATATATTTT | CASTRTAASGNTIYF | TRBJ1-3 | - | TRBV28 | -
TGTGCCACCAGTGACGCGGGGCGCGGATACGAGCAGTACTTC | CATSDAGRGYEQYF | TRBJ2-7 | - | TRBV24-1 | -
TGTGCCAGCAGCCAAACAGGGGAGGCTGAAGCTTTCTTT | CASSQTGEAEAFF | TRBJ1-1 | - | TRBV6-5 | TRBD1
TGTGCCAGCAGCGCCGGGACAGGGATACAGCCCCAGCATTTT | CASSAGTGIQPQHF | TRBJ1-5 | - | TRBV9 | TRBD1
TGTGCCATCAGTGAGCCGAGGACCCACGCGGGAGATACGCAGTATTTT | CAISEPRTHAGDTQYF | TRBJ2-3 | - | TRBV10-3 | -
TGCGCCAGCAGTGAGAGCCCCCTTACTATAAACAATGAGCAGTTCTTC | CASSESPLTINNEQFF | TRBJ2-1 | - | TRBV10-2 | -
TGTGCCAGCAGCTCGCAACCCTTAGCGGGGGACAATGAGCAGTTCTTC | CASSSQPLAGDNEQFF | TRBJ2-1 | once | TRBV7-3 | TRBD2
TGTGCCAGCAGCGCCGGACAGGGCCTTAATTCACCCCTCCACTTT | CASSAGQGLNSPLHF | TRBJ1-6 | - | TRBV9 | TRBD1
TGTGCCAGCAGCTTGGGACAGGGTTACAATGAGCAGTTCTTC | CASSLGQGYNEQFF | TRBJ2-1 | - | TRBV5-4 | TRBD1
TGTGCCAGCTCCCCTCGCGGGGGTCTTAACACCGGGGAGCTGTTTTTT | CASSPRGGLNTGELFF | TRBJ2-2 | - | TRBV9 | TRBD2
TGTGCCAGCAGTCGAGCCGATGGTAGCCTTGCTTCACCCCTCCACTTT | CASSRADGSLASPLHF | TRBJ1-6 | - | TRBV6-6 | -
TGTGCCATCAGTGATACCCTGGGGGGTAAGGTGGTCAATGAGCAGTTCTTC | CAISDTLGGKVVNEQFF | TRBJ2-1 | - | TRBV10-3 | -
TGTGCCAGCAGCTTAGGGTTGGTGGGGGGGACGCAGACCCAGTACTTC | CASSLGLVGGTQTQYF | TRBJ2-5 | - | TRBV7-9 | TRBD2
TGCGCCAGCAGCCCGGGACAGGCGCTCGAGCAGTACTTC | CASSPGQALEQYF | TRBJ2-7 | - | TRBV5-1 | TRBD1
TGTGCCACCAGCAGAGATCCCACTACCGGGGAGCTGTTTTTT | CATSRDPTTGELFF | TRBJ2-2 | once | TRBV15 | -
TGTGCCAGTAAGCAAGCGGGAGTAGTTTACAATGAGCAGTTCTTC | CASKQAGVVYNEQFF | TRBJ2-1 | - | TRBV19 | TRBD2
TGTGCCAGCAGTTGGGGTGGGGGGGTGACCAAAAACATTCAGTACTTC | CASSWGGGVTKNIQYF | TRBJ2-4 | few | TRBV27 | TRBD2
TGTGCCAGCAGCTTGCGCGAAGAGGCTGAGCAGTTCTTC | CASSLREEAEQFF | TRBJ2-1 | - | TRBV11-1 | -